Presented here are 5 T cell receptor beta chains from one specimen sequenced in a study of CD8 T cells in Susac syndrome. It was with random hexamers that about 0.45 to 1 ug RNA was reverse transcribed. TCRdb independently ran MiXCR on the immunoSEQ multiplex PCR reads; one entry per CDR3 protein. The table includes some 220,000 distinct CDR3 sequences, 95% detected once. The sequenced sample consisted of CD4+ T cells from PBMCs. These receptors originate from a human donor with multiple sclerosis.

The V and J genes are TRBV15 and TRBJ2-1; D ambiguous. CDR3 length: 12 residues. CDR1 is LNHNV, CDR2 YYDKDF, per germline (reference sequence). Trimming cost V 9 bases and J 0 bases, with 6 bases left between them. This CDR3 reads CATADSYNEQFF. The DNA of the CDR3 is TGTGCCACTGCGGACTCCTACAATGAGCAGTTCTTC.

This rearrangement joins TRBV7-9 to TRBJ1-2; D is uncertain. Germline CDR1 is SEHNR and CDR2 is FQNEAQ (reference sequence). V was trimmed by 7 bases and J by 5 bases, leaving 14 bases between them. The CDR3 has 13 amino acids. The DNA for the CDR3 is TGTGCCAGCACACCAGGTGGAGAGTATGGCTACACCTTC. It translates to CASTPGGEYGYTF.

The V gene is TRBV14, the J gene TRBJ1-2; D remains ambiguous. V lost 0 bases to trimming and J lost 8 bases, with 16 bases between them. The CDR3 is 15 residues long. Germline V gives CDR1 SGHDN, CDR2 FVKESK. CDR3 nucleotides: TGTGCCAGCAGCCAAGATCCGAGCGCCAGTGAAGGCTACACCTTC. Translating it yields CASSQDPSASEGYTF.

The chain uses TRBV7-9 and TRBJ1-2, with TRBD1 matching over 7 bases. The CDR3 runs to 14 residues. The germline CDR1 and CDR2 sequences are SEHNR and FQNEAQ (reference sequence). V shed 11 bases, J shed 2 bases, and the junction held 11 bases outside the gene matches. The chain's CDR3 is CAGARGTENYGYTF. In DNA, the CDR3 is TGTGCCGGCGCCAGGGGGACCGAGAACTATGGCTACACCTTC.

CDR3 amino acids: CATSRDPLAGATDTQYF. CDR3 in DNA: TGTGCCACCAGCAGAGATCCTCTAGCGGGGGCCACAGATACGCAGTATTTT. The chain employs TRBV15 and TRBJ2-3; the match to TRBD2 covers 10 bases. Germline CDR1 reads LNHNV; CDR2 reads YYDKDF (reference sequence). Germline trimming cut 0 bases from V and 2 bases from J; bases unmatched to any gene: 5. The CDR3 consists of 17 residues.